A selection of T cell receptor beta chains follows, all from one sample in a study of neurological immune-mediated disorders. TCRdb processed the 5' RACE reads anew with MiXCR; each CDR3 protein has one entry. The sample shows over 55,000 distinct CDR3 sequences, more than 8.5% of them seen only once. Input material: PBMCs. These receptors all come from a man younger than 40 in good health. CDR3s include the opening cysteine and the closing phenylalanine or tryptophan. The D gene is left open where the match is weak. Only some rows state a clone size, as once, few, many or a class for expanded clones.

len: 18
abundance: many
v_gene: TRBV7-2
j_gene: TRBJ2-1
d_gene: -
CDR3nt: TGTGCCAGCAGCTTAGCCACCTTCGTAGGTAGGTCCTACAATGAGCAGTTCTTC
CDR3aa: CASSLATFVGRSYNEQFF

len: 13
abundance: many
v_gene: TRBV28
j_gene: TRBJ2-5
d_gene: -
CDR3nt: TGTGCCAGCAGTTTTCGACAGCAAGAGACCCAGTACTTC
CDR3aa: CASSFRQQETQYF

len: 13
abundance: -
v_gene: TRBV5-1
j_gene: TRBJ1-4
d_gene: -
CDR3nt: TGCGCCAGCAGCTTCATGGAAGGGCAAAAACTGTTTTTT
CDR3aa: CASSFMEGQKLFF

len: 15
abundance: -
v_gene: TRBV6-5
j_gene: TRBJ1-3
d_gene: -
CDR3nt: TGTGCCAGCAGTCGCTCCCGGGACTCTGGAAACACCATATATTTT
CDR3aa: CASSRSRDSGNTIYF

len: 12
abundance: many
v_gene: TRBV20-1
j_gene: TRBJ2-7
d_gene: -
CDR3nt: TGCAGTGCTAGCAAACAGAATGCCGAGCAGTACTTC
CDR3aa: CSASKQNAEQYF

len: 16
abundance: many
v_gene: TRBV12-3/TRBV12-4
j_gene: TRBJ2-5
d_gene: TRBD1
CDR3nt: TGTGCCAGCAGTTCTCCAGGACAGGCCCCGCAAGAGACCCAGTACTTC
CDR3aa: CASSSPGQAPQETQYF

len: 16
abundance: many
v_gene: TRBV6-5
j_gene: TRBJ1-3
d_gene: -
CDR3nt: TGTGCCAGCAGCCACTCGGAGGAAACCTCTGGAAACACCATATATTTT
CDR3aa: CASSHSEETSGNTIYF

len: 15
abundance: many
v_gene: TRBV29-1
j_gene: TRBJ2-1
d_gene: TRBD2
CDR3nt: TGCAGCGTCGTGCTAGCGGGAGCCTCCTACAATGAGCAGTTCTTC
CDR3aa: CSVVLAGASYNEQFF

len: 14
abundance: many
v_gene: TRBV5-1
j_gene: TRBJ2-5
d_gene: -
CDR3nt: TGCGCCAGCAGCTTCGGAGACACACAAGAGACCCAGTACTTC
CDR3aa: CASSFGDTQETQYF

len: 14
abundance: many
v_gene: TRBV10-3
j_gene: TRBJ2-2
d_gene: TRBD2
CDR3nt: TGTGCCATCAGTGTCGGACTAGCCACCGGGGAGCTGTTTTTT
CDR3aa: CAISVGLATGELFF

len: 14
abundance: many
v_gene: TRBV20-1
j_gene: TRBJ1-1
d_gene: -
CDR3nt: TGCAGTGCTAGAGAGAGCCCAGGTAACACTGAAGCTTTCTTT
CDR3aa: CSARESPGNTEAFF

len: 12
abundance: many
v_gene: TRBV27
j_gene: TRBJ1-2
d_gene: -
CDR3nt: TGTGCCAGCAGTCGCCCGGGATATGGCTACACCTTC
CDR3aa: CASSRPGYGYTF

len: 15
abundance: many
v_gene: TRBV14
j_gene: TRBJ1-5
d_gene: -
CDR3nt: TGTGCCAGCAGCCAGGGACGGGAAGGTAATCAGCCCCAGCATTTT
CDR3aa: CASSQGREGNQPQHF

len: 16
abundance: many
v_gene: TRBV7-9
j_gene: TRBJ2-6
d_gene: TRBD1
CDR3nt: TGTGCCGAGGGACAGGGAGATTTCGCCGGGGCCAACGTCCTGACTTTC
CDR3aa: CAEGQGDFAGANVLTF

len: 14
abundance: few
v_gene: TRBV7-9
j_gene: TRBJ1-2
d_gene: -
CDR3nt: TGTGCCAGCAGCTTAGGACAGGACGGCTATGGCTACACCTTC
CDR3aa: CASSLGQDGYGYTF

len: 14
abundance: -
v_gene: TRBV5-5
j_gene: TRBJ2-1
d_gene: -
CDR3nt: TGTGCCAGCAGCTTGATGTCTGGGAACAATGAGCAGTTCTTC
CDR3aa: CASSLMSGNNEQFF

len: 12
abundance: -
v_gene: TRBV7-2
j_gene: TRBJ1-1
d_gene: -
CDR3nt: TGTGCCAGCAGCTTAGATTACACTGAAGCTTTCTTT
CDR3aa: CASSLDYTEAFF

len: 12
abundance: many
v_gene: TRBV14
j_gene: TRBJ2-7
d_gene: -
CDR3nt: TGCGCCAGCCGTGGATCCTCCTACGAGCAGTACTTC
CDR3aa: CASRGSSYEQYF

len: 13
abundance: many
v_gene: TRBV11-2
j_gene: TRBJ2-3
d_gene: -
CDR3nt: TGTGCCAGCAGCTTAAGGAGACCAGATACGCAGTATTTT
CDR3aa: CASSLRRPDTQYF

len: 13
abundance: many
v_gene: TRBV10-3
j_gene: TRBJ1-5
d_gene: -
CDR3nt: TGTGCCTCATCATCAGTTAGCAATCAGCCCCAGCATTTT
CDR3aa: CASSSVSNQPQHF

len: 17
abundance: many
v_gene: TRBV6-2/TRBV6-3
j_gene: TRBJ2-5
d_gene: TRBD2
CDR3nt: TGTGCCAGCAGTACACTAGCGGGAGGGTCGGCACAAGAGACCCAGTACTTC
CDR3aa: CASSTLAGGSAQETQYF

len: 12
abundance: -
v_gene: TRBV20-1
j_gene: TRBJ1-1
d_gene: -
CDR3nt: TGCAGTGCTAGAGGGGAGAACACTGAAGCTTTCTTT
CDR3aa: CSARGENTEAFF

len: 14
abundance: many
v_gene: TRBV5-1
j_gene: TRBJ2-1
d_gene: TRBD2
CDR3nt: TGCGCTTCAGCCCGGGCTAGCGGGAGAGATGAGCAGTTCTTC
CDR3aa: CASARASGRDEQFF

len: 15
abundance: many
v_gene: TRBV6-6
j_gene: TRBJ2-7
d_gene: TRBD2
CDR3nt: TGTGCCAGCTGGCCCGGGGGGGGCACTAACTACGAGCAGTACTTC
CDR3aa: CASWPGGGTNYEQYF

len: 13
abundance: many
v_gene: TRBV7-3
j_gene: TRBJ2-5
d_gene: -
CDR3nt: TGTGCCAGCAGCTTAACAGTCCAAGAGACCCAGTACTTC
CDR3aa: CASSLTVQETQYF

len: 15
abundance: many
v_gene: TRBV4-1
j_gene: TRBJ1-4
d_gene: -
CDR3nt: TGCGCCAGCAGCCAAGTGGCGGGGGCTAATGAAAAACTGTTTTTT
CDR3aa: CASSQVAGANEKLFF

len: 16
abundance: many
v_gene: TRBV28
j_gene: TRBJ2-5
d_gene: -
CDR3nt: TGTGCCAGCAGTTTATTCCTTAGCGGAGAAGGAGAGACCCAGTACTTC
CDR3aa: CASSLFLSGEGETQYF

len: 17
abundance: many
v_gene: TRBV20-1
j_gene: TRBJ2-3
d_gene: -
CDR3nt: TGCAGTGCCATACATCGAACGGGGACCTCTTTCACAGATACGCAGTATTTT
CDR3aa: CSAIHRTGTSFTDTQYF

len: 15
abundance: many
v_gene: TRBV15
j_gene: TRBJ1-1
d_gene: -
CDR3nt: TGTGCCACCAGCAGAGATCCGACAGCTTATCTTGGGGCTTTCTTT
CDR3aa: CATSRDPTAYLGAFF

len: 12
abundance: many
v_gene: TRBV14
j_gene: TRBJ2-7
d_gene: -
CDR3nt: TGTGCCAGCAGCCGTGACCCCTACGAGCAGTACTTC
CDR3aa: CASSRDPYEQYF

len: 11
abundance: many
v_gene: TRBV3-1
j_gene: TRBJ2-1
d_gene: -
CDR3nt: TGTGCCAGCAGCCACTCCGGGGAGCAGTTCTTC
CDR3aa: CASSHSGEQFF

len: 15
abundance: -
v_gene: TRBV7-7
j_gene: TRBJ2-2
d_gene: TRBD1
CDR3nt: TGTGCCAGCAGCTTGGACAGGGCTAGCACCGGGGAGCTGTTTTTT
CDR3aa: CASSLDRASTGELFF

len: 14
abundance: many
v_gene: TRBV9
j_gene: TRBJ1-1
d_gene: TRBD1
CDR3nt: TGTGCCAGCAGCGCGAGACAGGGTTCCACTGAAGCTTTCTTT
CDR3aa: CASSARQGSTEAFF

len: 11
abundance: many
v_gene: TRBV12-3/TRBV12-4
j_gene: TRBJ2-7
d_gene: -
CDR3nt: TGTGCCAGCGGGACAAATTACGAGCAGTACTTC
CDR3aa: CASGTNYEQYF

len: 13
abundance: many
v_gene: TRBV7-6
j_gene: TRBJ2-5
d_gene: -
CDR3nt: TGTGCCAGCAGCTTCCTGGAGCGGGAGACCCAGTACTTC
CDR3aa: CASSFLERETQYF

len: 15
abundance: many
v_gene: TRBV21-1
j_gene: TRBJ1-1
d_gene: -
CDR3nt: TGTGCCAGCAGCAAAGTGGGCGGGGAGAACACTGAAGCTTTCTTT
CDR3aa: CASSKVGGENTEAFF

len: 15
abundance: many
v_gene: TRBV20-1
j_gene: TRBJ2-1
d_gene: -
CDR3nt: TGCAGTGCTAGTACGGGAGCGGAGGAGGGCAATGAGCAGTTCTTC
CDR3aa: CSASTGAEEGNEQFF

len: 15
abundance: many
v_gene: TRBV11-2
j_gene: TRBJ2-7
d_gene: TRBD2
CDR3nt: TGTGCCAGCAGCTTCCGGACTAGCGGGGTCGGGGAGCAGTACTTC
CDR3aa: CASSFRTSGVGEQYF

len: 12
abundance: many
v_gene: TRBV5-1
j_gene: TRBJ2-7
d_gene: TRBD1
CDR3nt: TGCGCCAGCAGCCAGACAGGGTACGAGCAGTACTTC
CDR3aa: CASSQTGYEQYF

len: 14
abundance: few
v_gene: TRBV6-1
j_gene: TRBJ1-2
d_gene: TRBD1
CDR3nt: TGTGCCAGCAGTGTCGGACAGGACCTGGATGGCTACACCTTC
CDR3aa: CASSVGQDLDGYTF

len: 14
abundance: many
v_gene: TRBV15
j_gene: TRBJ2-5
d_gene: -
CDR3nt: TGTGCCACCAGCAGAGAAGGGCACCAAGAGACCCAGTACTTC
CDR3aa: CATSREGHQETQYF

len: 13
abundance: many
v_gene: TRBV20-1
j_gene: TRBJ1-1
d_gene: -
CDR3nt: TGCAGTGCTAGAGACAGTTCGAACACTGAAGCTTTCTTT
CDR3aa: CSARDSSNTEAFF

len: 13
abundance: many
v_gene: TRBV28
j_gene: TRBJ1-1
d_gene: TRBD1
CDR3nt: TGTGCCAGCAGTTGGGCAGGGGGCACTGAAGCTTTCTTT
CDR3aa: CASSWAGGTEAFF

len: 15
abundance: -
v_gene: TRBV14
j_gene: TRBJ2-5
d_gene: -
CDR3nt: TGTGCCAGCAGCCAAGAGTTGGCCTTCCAAGAGACCCAGTACTTC
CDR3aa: CASSQELAFQETQYF

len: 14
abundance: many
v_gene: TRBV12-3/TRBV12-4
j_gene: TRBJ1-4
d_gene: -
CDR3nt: TGTGCCAGCAGGCGACCAGGGGCGGGGGAAAAACTGTTTTTT
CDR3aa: CASRRPGAGEKLFF

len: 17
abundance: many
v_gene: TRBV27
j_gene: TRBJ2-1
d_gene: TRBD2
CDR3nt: TGTGCCAGCAGTCCGAGGTCGGGACTAGAAAGGTTCCATGAGCAGTTCTTC
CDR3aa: CASSPRSGLERFHEQFF

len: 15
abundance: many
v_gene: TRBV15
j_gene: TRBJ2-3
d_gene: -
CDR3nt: TGTGCCACCAGCAAACAGGGTCAACAGACAGATACGCAGTATTTT
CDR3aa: CATSKQGQQTDTQYF

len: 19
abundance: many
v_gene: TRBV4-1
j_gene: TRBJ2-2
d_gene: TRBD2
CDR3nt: TGCGCCAGCAGCCAAGCGGTGATCCCTAGCGGGAGGGTCAGCGGGGAGCTGTTTTTT
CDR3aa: CASSQAVIPSGRVSGELFF

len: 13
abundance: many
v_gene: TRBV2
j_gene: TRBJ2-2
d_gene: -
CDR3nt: TGTGCCAGCAGTGATGGGGAGGCCGGGGAGCTGTTTTTT
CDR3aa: CASSDGEAGELFF

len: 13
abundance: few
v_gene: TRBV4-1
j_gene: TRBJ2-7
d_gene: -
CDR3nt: TGCGCCAGCCGGCCTAATGGAAGGGGCGAGCAGTACTTC
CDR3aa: CASRPNGRGEQYF

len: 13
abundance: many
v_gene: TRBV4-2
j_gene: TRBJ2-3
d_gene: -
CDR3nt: TGTGCCAGCAGCCAAGACTCCGTATATACGCAGTATTTT
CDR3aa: CASSQDSVYTQYF

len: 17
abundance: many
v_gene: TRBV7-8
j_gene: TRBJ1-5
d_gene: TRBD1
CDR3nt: TGTGCCAGCAGTCCGGGACAGGGCTCAAACCGAAATCAGCCCCAGCATTTT
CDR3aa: CASSPGQGSNRNQPQHF

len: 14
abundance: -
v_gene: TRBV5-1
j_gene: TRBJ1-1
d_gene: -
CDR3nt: TGCGCCAGCAGCGCGGGACTAATGAACACTGAAGCTTTCTTT
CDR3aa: CASSAGLMNTEAFF

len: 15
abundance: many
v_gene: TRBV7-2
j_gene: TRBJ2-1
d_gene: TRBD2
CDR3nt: TGTGCCAGCAGCTTGCCTAGCGGGAGGGGCAATGAGCAGTTCTTC
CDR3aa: CASSLPSGRGNEQFF

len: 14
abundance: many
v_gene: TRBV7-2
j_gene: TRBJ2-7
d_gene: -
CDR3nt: TGTGCCAGCAGCAGCGGAGGGGGGATTTACGAGCAGTACTTC
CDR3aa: CASSSGGGIYEQYF

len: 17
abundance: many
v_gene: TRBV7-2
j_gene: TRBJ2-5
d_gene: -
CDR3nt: TGTGCCAGCAGCTTAGGCGTAGGAGGGTCGGCTCAAGAGACCCAGTACTTC
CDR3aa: CASSLGVGGSAQETQYF